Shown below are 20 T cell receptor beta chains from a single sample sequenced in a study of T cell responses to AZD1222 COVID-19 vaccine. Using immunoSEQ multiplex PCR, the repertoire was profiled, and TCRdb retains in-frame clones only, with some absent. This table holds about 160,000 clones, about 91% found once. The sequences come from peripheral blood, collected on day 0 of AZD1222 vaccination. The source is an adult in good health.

CDR3 DNA: TGTGCCAGCAGCCAAGAACGGGCGAATTCACCCCTCCACTTT. This translates into CASSQERANSPLHF. The chain employs TRBV7-8 and TRBJ1-6; D is ambiguous. V was trimmed by 5 bases and J by 7 bases, leaving 12 bases between them. Germline-derived CDR1 and CDR2 are SGHVS and FQNEAQ. The CDR3 extends over 14 amino acids.

In DNA, the CDR3 is TGTGCCAGCAGCTCCACAGGGGGCAATGGCTACACCTTC. Translation: CASSSTGGNGYTF. The chain recombines TRBV7-9 with TRBJ1-2; TRBD1 agrees at 9 bases. This CDR3 has 13 amino acids. Germline loops: CDR1 SEHNR, CDR2 FQNEAQ (reference sequence). The ends lost 4 bases at V and 6 bases at J; junction bases unmatched: 3.

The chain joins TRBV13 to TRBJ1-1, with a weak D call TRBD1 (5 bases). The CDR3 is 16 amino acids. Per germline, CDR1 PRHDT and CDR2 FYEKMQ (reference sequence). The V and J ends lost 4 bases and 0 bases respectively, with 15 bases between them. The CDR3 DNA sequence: TGTGCCAGCAGCTCCCGGGACGGAAGCATGAACACTGAAGCTTTCTTT. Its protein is CASSSRDGSMNTEAFF.

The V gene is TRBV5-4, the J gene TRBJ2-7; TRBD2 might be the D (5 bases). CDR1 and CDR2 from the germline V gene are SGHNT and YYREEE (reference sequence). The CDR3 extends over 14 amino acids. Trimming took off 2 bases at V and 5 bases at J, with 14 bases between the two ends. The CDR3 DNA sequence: TGTGCCAGCAGCTTTGTCGGGGTCGGGAACGAGCAGTACTTC. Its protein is CASSFVGVGNEQYF.

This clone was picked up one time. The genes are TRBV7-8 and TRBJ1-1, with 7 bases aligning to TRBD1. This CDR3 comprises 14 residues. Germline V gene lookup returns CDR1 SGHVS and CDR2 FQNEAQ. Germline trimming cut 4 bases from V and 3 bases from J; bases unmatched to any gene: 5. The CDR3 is CASSSQGMDTEAFF. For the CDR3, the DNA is TGTGCCAGCAGCTCACAGGGGATGGACACTGAAGCTTTCTTT.

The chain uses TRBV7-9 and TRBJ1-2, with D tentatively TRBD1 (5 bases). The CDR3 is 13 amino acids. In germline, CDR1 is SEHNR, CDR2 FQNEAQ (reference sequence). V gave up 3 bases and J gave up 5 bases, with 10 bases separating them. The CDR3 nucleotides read TGTGCCAGCAGCTTGAACAGGCAGTATGGCTACACCTTC. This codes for CASSLNRQYGYTF.

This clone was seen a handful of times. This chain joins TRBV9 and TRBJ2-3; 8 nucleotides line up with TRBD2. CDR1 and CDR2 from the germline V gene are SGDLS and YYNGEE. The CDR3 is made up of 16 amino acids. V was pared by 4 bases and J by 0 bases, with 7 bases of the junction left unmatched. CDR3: CASSLREGSSTDTQYF. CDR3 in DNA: TGTGCCAGCAGCCTTCGGGAGGGATCTAGCACAGATACGCAGTATTTT.

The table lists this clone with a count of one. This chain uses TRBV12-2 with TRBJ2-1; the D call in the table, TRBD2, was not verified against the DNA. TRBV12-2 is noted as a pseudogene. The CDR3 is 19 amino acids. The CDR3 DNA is TGTGCAAGTCTCCATACCGGGACTAGCGGGACCAATAGCAAGAATGAGCAGTTCTTC. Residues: CASLHTGTSGTNSKNEQFF.

This CDR3 is CASALAGGNNEQFF. CDR3 DNA: TGTGCCTCAGCCCTAGCGGGAGGGAACAATGAGCAGTTCTTC. The chain recombines TRBV24-1 with TRBJ2-1; 12 positions agree with TRBD2. With 12 bases clipped from V and 5 bases from J, the junction kept 7 bases outside the gene matches. The CDR3 has 14 residues. The germline CDR1 and CDR2 sequences are KGHDR and SFDVKD.

DNA of the CDR3: TGTGCCAGCAGCCAACGGGGGGTCTATGGCTACACCTTC. It codes for CASSQRGVYGYTF. J is TRBJ1-2 and V is TRBV3-1 (or the pseudogene TRBV3-2); possible D gene TRBD1, 5 bases. Trimming removed 2 bases from V and 4 bases from J, with 8 bases in between. Germline lookup yields CDR1 LGHDT and CDR2 YNNKEL (reference sequence). The CDR3 covers 13 residues.

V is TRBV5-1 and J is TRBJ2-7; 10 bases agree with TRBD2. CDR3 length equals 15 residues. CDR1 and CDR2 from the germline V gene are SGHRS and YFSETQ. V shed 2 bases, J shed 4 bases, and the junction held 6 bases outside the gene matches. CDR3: CASSFRSSGSYEQYF. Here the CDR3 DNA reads TGCGCCAGCAGCTTCCGCTCTAGCGGGAGTTACGAGCAGTACTTC.

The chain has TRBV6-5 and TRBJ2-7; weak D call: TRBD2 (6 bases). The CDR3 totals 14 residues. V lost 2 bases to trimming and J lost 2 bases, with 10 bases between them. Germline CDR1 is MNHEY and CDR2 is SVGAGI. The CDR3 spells CASSYRGLPYEQYF. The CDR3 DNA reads TGTGCCAGCAGTTACCGGGGGTTACCCTACGAGCAGTACTTC.

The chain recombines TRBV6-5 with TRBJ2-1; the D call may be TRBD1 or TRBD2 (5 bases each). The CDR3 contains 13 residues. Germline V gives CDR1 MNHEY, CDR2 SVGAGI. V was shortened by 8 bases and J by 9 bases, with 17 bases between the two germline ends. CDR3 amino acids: CASEASGDGEQFF. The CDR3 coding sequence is TGTGCCAGCGAGGCTAGTGGGGACGGTGAGCAGTTCTTC.

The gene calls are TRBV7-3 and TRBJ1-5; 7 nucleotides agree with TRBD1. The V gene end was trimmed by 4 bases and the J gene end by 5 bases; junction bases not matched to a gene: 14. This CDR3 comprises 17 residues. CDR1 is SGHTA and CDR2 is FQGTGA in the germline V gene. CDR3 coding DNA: TGTGCCAGCAGCTCCCTTTGGGGGGACAGCGGGGATCAGCCCCAGCATTTT. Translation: CASSSLWGDSGDQPQHF. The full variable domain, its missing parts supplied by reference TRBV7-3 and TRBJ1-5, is GAGVSQTPSNKVTEKGKYVELRCDPISGHTALYWYRQSLGQGPEFLIYFQGTGAADDSGLPNDRFFAVRPEGSVSTLKIQRTERGDSAVYLCASSSLWGDSGDQPQHFGDGTRLSIL.

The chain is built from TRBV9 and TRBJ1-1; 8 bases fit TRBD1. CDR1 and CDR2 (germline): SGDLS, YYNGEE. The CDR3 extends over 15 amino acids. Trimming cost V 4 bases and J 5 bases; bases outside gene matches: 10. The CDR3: CASSRSTGGGTEAFF. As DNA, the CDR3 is TGTGCCAGCAGCCGATCTACAGGGGGAGGGACTGAAGCTTTCTTT.

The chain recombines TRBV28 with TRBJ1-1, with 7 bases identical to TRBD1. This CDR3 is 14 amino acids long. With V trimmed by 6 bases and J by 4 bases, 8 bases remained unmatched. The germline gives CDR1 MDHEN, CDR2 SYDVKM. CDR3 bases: TGTGCCAGCAGAGCTGACAGGGTGGGCACTGAAGCTTTCTTT. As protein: CASRADRVGTEAFF. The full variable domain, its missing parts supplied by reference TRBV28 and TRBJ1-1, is DVKVTQSSRYLVKRTGEKVFLECVQDMDHENMFWYRQDPGLGLRLIYFSYDVKMKEKGDIPEGYSVSREKKERFSLILESASTNQTSMYLCASRADRVGTEAFFGQGTRLTVV.

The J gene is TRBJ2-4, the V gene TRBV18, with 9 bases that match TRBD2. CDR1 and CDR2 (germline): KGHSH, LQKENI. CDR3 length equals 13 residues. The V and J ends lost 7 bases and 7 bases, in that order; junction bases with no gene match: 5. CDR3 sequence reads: CASYSSGTNIQYF. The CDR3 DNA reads TGTGCCAGCTACTCTAGCGGGACGAACATTCAGTACTTC. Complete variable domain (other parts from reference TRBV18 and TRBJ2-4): NAGVMQNPRHLVRRRGQEARLRCSPMKGHSHVYWYRQLPEEGLKFMVYLQKENIIDESGMPKERFSAEFPKEGPSILRIQQVVRGDSAAYFCASYSSGTNIQYFGAGTRLSVL.

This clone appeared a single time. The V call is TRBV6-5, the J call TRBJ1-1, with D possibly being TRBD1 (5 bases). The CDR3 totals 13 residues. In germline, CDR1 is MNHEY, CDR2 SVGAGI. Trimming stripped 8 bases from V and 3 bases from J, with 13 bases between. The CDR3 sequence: CASFGKGDTEAFF. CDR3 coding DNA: TGTGCCAGCTTCGGGAAAGGGGACACTGAAGCTTTCTTT.

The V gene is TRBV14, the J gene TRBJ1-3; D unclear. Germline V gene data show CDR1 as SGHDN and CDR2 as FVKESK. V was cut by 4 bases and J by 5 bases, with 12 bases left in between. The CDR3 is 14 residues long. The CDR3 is CASSPGRQRNTIYF. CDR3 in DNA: TGTGCCAGCAGCCCCGGACGGCAGCGAAACACCATATATTTT.

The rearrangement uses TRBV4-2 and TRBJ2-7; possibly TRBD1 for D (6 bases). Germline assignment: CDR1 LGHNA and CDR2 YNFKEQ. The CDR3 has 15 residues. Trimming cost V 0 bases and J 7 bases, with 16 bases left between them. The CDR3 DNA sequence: TGTGCCAGCAGCCAAGAGGTTCTGGGGGCAGGTGAGCAGTACTTC. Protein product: CASSQEVLGAGEQYF.